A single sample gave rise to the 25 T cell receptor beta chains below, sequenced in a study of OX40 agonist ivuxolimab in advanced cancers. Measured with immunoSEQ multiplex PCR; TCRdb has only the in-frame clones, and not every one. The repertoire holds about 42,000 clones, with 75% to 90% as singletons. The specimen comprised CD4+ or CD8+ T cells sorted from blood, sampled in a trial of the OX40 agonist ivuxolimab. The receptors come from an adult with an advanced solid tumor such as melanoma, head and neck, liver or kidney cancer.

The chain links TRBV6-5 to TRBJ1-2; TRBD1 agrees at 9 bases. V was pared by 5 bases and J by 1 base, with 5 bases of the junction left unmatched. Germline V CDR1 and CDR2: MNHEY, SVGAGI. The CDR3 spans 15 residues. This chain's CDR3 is CASSVGTGLNYGYTF. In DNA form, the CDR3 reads TGTGCCAGCAGTGTGGGGACAGGGCTTAACTATGGCTACACCTTC.

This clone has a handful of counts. CDR3 DNA sequence: TGTGCCAGCAGCCCTAGCGGCTATGAGCAGTTCTTC. Its protein is CASSPSGYEQFF. The chain employs TRBV4-2 and TRBJ2-1; the match to TRBD2 covers 7 bases. This CDR3 comprises 12 residues. Germline CDR1 reads LGHNA; CDR2 reads YNFKEQ. V lost 4 bases and J lost 8; bases outside the gene matches: 2.

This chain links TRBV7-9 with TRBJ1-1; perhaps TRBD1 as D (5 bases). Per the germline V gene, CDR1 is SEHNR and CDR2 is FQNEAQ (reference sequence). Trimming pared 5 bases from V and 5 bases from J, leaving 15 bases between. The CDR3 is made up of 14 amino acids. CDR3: CASSGRQLATEAFF. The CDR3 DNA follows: TGTGCCAGCAGCGGAAGACAGTTGGCAACTGAAGCTTTCTTT.

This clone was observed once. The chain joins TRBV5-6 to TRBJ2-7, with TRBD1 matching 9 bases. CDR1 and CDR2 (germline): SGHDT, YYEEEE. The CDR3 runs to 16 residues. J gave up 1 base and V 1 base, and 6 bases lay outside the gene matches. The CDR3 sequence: CASSLWGQGLSYEQYF. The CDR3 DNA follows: TGTGCCAGCAGCTTGTGGGGACAGGGATTATCCTACGAGCAGTACTTC.

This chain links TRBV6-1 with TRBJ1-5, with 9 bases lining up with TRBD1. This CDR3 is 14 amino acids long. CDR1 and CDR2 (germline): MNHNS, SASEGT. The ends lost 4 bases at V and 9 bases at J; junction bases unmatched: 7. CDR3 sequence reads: CASSGRDRVTPQHF. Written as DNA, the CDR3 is TGTGCCAGCAGTGGCCGGGACAGGGTCACGCCCCAGCATTTT.

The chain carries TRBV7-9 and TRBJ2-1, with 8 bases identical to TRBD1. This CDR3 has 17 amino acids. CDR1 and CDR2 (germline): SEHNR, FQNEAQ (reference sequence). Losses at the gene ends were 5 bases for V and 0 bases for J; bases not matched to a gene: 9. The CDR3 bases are TGTGCCAGCAGCCAAACTACAGGGGGTGGCTCCTACAATGAGCAGTTCTTC. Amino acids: CASSQTTGGGSYNEQFF.

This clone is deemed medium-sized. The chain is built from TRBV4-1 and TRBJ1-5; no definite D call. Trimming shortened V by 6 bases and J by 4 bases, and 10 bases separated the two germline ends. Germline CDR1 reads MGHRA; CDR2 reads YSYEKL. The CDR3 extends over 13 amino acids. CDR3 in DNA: TGCGCCAGCAGTACAGAGTCGAATCAGCCCCAGCATTTT. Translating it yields CASSTESNQPQHF.

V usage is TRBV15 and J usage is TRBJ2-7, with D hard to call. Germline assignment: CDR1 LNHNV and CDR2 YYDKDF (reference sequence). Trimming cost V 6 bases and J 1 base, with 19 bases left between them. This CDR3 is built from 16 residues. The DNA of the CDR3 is TGTGCCACCAGATCCTCCAGCGCGGTATATTCCTACGAGCAGTACTTC. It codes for CATRSSSAVYSYEQYF. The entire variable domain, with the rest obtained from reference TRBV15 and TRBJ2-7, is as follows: DAMVIQNPRYQVTQFGKPVTLSCSQTLNHNVMYWYQQKSSQAPKLLFHYYDKDFNNEADTPDNFQSRRPNTSFCFLDIRSPGLGDTAMYLCATRSSSAVYSYEQYFGPGTRLTVT.

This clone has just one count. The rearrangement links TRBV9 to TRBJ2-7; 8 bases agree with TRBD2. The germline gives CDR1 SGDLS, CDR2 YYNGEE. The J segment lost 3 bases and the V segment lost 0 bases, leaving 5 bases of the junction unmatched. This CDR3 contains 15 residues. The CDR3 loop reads CASSVEAGDNYEQYF. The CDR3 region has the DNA TGTGCCAGCAGCGTAGAAGCGGGGGACAACTACGAGCAGTACTTC.

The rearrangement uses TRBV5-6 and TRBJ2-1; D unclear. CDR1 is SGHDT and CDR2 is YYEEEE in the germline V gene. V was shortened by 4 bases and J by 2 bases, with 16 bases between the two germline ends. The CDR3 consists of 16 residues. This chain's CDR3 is CASSPRRRAPYNEQFF. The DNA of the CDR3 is TGTGCCAGCAGCCCACGACGACGAGCGCCCTACAATGAGCAGTTCTTC. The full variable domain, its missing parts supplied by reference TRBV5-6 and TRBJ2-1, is DAGVTQSPTHLIKTRGQQVTLRCSPKSGHDTVSWYQQALGQGPQFIFQYYEEEERQRGNFPDRFSGHQFPNYSSELNVNALLLGDSALYLCASSPRRRAPYNEQFFGPGTRLTVL.

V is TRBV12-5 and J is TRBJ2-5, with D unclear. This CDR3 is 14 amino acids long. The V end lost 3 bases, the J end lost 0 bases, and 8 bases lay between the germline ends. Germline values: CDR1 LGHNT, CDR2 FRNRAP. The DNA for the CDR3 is TGTGCTAGTGGTTTTATTGGGTACCAAGAGACCCAGTACTTC. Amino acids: CASGFIGYQETQYF.

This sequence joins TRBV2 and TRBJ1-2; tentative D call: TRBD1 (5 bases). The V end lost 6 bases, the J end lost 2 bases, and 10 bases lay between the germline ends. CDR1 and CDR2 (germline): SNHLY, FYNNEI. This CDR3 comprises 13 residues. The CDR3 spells CASRGTGNYGYTF. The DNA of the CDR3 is TGTGCCAGCAGGGGGACGGGGAACTATGGCTACACCTTC. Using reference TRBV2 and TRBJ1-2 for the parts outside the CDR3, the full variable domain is EPEVTQTPSHQVTQMGQEVILRCVPISNHLYFYWYRQILGQKVEFLVSFYNNEISEKSEIFDDQFSVERPDGSNFTLKIRSTKLEDSAMYFCASRGTGNYGYTFGSGTRLTVV.

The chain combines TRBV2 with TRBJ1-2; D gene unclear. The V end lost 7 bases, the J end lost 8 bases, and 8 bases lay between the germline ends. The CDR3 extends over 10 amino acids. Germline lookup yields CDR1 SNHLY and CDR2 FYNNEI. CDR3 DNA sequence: TGTGCCAGCATTTCAGGCGGCTACACCTTC. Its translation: CASISGGYTF.

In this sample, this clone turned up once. As DNA, the CDR3 is TGTGCCAGCAGCTCTAGCGGAGGCTCCCCGTACGAGCAGTACTTC. Translation: CASSSSGGSPYEQYF. The chain is built from TRBV7-8 and TRBJ2-7; 7 nucleotides align to TRBD2. CDR1 is SGHVS and CDR2 is FQNEAQ in the germline V gene. J lost 4 bases, V lost 4 bases, and 10 bases had no gene match. The CDR3 length is 15 residues.

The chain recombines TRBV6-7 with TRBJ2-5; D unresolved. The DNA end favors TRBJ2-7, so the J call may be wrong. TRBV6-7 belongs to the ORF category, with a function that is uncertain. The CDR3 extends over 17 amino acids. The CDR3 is CASILAGLWPLSVEQYF. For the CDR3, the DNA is TGTGCCAGCATCCTGGCCGGCCTTTGGCCTCTTAGTGTCGAGCAGTACTTC.

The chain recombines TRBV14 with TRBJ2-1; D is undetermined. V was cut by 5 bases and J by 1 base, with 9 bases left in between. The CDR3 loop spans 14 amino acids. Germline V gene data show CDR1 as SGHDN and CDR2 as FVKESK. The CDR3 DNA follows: TGTGCCAGCAGCTTAAGCTTATCCTACAATGAGCAGTTCTTC. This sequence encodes CASSLSLSYNEQFF.

The CDR3, as DNA: TGTGCCAGCAGAGGATCGGGGACAGAGTTTTACAATGAGCAGTTCTTC. Amino acids: CASRGSGTEFYNEQFF. J is TRBJ2-1 and V is TRBV28, with 7 bases that match TRBD1. Germline values: CDR1 MDHEN, CDR2 SYDVKM. V shed 6 bases and J 4 bases; nucleotides not matched to a gene: 12. The length of the CDR3 is 16 residues.

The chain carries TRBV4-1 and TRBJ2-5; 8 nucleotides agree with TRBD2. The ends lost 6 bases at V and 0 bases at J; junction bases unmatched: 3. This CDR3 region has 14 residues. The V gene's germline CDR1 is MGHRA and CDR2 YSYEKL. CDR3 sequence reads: CASSWRGDQETQYF. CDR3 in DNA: TGCGCCAGCAGTTGGCGGGGGGACCAAGAGACCCAGTACTTC.

CDR3 loop: CASRQSGTDTQYF. For the CDR3, the DNA is TGTGCCAGCAGGCAATCGGGCACAGATACGCAGTATTTT. The chain is built from TRBV27 and TRBJ2-3; D ambiguous. Germline V gives CDR1 MNHEY, CDR2 SMNVEV (reference sequence). The germline V and J ends were trimmed by 6 bases and 1 base, with 8 bases remaining between them. There are 13 residues in the CDR3.

CDR3 DNA sequence: TGTGCCAGCAGCGGTGGGGGGAGCAATCAGCCCCAGCATTTT. It specifies CASSGGGSNQPQHF. The rearrangement links TRBV9 to TRBJ1-5; possibly TRBD1 for D (5 bases). V was shortened by 3 bases and J by 1 base, with 8 bases between the two germline ends. Germline values: CDR1 SGDLS, CDR2 YYNGEE. The CDR3 is made up of 14 amino acids.

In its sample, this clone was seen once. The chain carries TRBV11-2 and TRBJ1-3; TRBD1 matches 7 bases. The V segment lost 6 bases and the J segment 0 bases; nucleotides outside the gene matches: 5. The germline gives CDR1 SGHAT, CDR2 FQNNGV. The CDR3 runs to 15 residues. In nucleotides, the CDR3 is TGTGCCAGCAGGAACAGGGGACTCTCTGGAAACACCATATATTTT. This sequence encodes CASRNRGLSGNTIYF. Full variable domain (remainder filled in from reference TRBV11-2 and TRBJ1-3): EAGVAQSPRYKIIEKRQSVAFWCNPISGHATLYWYQQILGQGPKLLIQFQNNGVVDDSQLPKDRFSAERLKGVDSTLKIQPAKLEDSAVYLCASRNRGLSGNTIYFGEGSWLTVV.

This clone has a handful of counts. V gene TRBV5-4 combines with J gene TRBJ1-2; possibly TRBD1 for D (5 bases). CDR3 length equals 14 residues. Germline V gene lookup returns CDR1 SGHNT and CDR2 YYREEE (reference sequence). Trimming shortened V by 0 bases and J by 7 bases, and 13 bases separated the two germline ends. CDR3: CASSLDKGPSGYTF. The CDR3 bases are TGTGCCAGCAGCTTGGATAAGGGGCCCAGTGGCTACACCTTC. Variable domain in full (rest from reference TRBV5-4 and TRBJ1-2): ETGVTQSPTHLIKTRGQQVTLRCSSQSGHNTVSWYQQALGQGPQFIFQYYREEENGRGNFPPRFSGLQFPNYSSELNVNALELDDSALYLCASSLDKGPSGYTFGSGTRLTVV.

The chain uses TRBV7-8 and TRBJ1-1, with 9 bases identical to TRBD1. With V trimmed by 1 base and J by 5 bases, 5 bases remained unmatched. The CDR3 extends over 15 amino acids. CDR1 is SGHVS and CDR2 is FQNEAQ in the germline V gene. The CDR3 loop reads CASSLGQGVWTEAFF. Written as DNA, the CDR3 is TGTGCCAGCAGCTTAGGACAGGGGGTGTGGACTGAAGCTTTCTTT. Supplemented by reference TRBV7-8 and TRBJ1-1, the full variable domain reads GAGVSQSPRYKVAKRGQDVALRCDPISGHVSLFWYQQALGQGPEFLTYFQNEAQLDKSGLPSDRFFAERPEGSVSTLKIQRTQQEDSAVYLCASSLGQGVWTEAFFGQGTRLTVV.

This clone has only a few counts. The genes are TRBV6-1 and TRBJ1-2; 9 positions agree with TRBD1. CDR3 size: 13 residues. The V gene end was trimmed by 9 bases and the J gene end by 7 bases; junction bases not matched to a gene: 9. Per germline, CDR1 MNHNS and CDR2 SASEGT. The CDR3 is CASTGQGSLGYTF. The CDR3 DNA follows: TGTGCCAGTACCGGACAGGGGTCTCTTGGCTACACCTTC.

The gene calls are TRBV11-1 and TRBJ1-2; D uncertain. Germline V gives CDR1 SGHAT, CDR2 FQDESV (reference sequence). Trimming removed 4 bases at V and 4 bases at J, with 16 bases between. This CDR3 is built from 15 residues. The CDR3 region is CASSSQMDPVYGYTF. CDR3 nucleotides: TGTGCCAGCAGCTCGCAAATGGACCCCGTCTATGGCTACACCTTC.